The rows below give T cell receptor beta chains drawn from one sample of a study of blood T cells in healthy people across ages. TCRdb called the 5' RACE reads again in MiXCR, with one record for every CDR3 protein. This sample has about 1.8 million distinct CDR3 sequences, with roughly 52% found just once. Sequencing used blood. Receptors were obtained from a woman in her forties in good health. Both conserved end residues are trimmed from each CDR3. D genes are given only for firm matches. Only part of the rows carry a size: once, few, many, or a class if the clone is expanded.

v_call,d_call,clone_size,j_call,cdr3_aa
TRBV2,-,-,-,ASSDREWGETQY
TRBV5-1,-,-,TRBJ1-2,ASSYGRTENYGYT
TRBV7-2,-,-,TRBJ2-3,ASSLAFPVSLGDTQY
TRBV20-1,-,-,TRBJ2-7,SASSRIEIPY
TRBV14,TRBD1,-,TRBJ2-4,ASSPATFRDRGHGQY
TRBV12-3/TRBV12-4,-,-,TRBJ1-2,ASSSSLRDYGYT
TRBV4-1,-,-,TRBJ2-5,ASSQEGQTQY
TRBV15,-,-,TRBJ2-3,ATSRDWLSSTDTQY
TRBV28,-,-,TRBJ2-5,ASNLGVFQETQY
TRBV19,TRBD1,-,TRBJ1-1,ASSGQAVNTEAF
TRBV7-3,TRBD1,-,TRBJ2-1,ASGLGGQGGYNEQF
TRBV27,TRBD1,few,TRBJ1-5,ASSLSGGDSMIQPQH
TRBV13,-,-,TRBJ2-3,ASSSPGAIPGDTQY
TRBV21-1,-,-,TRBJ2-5,AKDWGDARLAGGQMQY
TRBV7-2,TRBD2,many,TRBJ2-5,ASSVAGAQETQY
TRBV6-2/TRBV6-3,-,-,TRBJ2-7,ASSHAGLAPKRNEQY
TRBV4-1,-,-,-,ASSQEDFRETQY
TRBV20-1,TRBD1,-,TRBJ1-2,SVTTGLNYGYT
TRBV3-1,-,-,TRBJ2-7,ATSGGTISWRQY
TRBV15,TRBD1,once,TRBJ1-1,ATSRAGQVNTEAF
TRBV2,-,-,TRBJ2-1,ASSGRQRNSSYNEQF
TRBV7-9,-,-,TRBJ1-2,ASSLGGSGQGTGYT
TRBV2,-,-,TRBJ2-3,ASSETAEDTQY
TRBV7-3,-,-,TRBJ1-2,ASSPGQVGPYGYT
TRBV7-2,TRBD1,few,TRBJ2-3,ASSFRGQGKDTQY
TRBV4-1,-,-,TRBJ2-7,ASSQGISLGTVSSYEQY
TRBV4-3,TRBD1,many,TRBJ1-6,ASSQEYRGDSPLH
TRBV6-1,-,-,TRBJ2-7,ASIRHSSYEQY
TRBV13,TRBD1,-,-,ASSLGQGMGEQY
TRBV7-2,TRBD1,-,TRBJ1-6,ASSPDRGSPLH
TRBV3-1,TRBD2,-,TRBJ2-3,ASSQGKLAGGRTTDTQY
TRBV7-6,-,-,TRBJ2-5,ASSYNPRGLQETQY
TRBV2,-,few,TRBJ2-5,ASSEDRAEETQY
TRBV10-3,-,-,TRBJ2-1,AISETGTSSYNEQF
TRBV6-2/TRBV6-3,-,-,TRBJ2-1,ASSYSEGSSYNEQF
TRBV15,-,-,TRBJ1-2,ATSQERGGYT
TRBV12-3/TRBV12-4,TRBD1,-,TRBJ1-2,ASSPKRRQGLRPPATNYGYT
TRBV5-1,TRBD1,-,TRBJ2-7,ASSLSGGGTYEQY
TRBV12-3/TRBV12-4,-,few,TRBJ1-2,ASSKTGGAGGYT
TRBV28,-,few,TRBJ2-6,ASSPTRITGPGANVLT
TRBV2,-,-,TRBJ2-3,ASSDRLTAADTQY
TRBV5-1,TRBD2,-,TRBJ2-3,ASSRGLAENTVTQY
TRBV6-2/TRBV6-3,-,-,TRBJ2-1,ASSRQENNEQF
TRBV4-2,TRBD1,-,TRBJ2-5,ASSQETGTGLPETQY
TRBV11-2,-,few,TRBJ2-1,ASSLVPGDEQF
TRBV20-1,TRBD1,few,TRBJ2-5,SALGTVQETQY
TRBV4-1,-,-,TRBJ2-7,ASSQVVGPNYEQY
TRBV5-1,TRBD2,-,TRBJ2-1,ASSLLLAGATYTEQF
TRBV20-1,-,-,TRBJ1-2,SGRGGTYGYT
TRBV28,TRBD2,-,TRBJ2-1,ASSFQQGGNNEQF